This entry lists 2 T cell receptor beta chains sequenced from one sample in a study of CD8 T cells in Susac syndrome. RNA amounts of about 0.45 to 1 ug underwent reverse transcription with random hexamers. TCRdb analysed the immunoSEQ multiplex PCR reads with MiXCR anew, one entry per CDR3 protein. This table has some 65,000 distinct CDR3 sequences, approximately 94% appearing once. Specimen: CD8+ T cells from PBMCs. Every receptor here comes from a human donor with multiple sclerosis.

This sequence joins TRBV6-2 or TRBV6-3 and TRBJ2-7; D uncertain. Germline values: CDR1 MNHEY, CDR2 SVGEGT. The CDR3 spans 14 residues. Between the trimmed V and J ends, which lost 2 bases and 6 bases, there was a span of 14 bases. The CDR3 region is CASSYDPQFGEQYF. DNA for the CDR3: TGTGCCAGCAGTTACGACCCCCAATTCGGCGAGCAGTACTTC.

This clonotype was picked up one time. The V gene is TRBV20-1, the J gene TRBJ2-7; 12 nucleotides match TRBD2. The germline gives CDR1 DFQATT, CDR2 SNEGSKA (reference sequence). V lost 0 bases and J lost 2; bases outside the gene matches: 11. The CDR3 spans 18 residues. The CDR3: CSARDTLAGGLAAYEQYF. The CDR3, as DNA: TGCAGTGCTAGAGATACGCTAGCGGGAGGGCTTGCGGCCTACGAGCAGTACTTC.